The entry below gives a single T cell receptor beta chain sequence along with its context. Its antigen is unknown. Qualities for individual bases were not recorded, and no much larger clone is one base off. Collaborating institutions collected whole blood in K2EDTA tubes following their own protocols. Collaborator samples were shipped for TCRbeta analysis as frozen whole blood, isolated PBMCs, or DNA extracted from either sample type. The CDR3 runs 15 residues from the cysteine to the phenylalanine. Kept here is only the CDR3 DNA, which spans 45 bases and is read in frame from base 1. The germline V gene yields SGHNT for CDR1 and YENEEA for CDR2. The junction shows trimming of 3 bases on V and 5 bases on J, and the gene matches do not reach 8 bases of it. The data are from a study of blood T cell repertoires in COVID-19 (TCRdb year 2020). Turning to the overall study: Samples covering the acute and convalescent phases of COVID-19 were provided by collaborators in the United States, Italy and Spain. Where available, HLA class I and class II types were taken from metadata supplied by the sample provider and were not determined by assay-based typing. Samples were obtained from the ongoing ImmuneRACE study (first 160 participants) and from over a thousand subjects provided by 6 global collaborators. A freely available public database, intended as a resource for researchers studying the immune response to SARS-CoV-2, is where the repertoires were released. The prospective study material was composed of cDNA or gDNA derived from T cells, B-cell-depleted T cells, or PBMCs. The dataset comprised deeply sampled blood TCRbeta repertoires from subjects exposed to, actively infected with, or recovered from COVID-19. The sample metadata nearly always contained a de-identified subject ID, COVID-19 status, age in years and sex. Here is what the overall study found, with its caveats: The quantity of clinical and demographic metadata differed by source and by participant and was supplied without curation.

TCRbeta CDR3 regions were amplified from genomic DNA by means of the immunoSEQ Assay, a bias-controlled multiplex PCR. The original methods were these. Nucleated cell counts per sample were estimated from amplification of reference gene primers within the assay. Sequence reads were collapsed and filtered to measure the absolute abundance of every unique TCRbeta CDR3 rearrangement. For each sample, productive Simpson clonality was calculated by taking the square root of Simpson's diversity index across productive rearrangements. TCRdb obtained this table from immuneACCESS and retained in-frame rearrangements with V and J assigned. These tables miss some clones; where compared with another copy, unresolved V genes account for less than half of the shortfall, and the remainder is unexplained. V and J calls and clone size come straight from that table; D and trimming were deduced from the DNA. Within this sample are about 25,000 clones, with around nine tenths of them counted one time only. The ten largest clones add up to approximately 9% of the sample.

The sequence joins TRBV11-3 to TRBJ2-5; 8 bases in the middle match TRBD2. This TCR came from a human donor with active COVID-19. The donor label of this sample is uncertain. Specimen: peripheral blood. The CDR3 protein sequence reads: CASSLGVAGSETQYF. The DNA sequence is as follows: TGTGCCAGCAGCTTGGGGGTAGCGGGAAGTGAGACCCAGTACTTC.